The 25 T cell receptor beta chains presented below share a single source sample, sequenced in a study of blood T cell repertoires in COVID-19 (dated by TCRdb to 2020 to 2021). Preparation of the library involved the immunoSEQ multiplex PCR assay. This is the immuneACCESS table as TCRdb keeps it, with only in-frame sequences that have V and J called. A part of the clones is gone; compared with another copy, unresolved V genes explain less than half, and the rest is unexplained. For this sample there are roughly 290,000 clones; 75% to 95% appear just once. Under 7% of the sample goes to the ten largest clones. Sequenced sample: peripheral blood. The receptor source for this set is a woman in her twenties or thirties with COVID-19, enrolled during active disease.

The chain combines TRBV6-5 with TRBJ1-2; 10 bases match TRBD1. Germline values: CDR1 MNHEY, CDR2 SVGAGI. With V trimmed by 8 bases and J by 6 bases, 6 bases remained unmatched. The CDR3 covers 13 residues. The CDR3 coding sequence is TGTGCCAGCTGGGACAGGGGTAAGGATGGCTACACCTTC. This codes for CASWDRGKDGYTF.

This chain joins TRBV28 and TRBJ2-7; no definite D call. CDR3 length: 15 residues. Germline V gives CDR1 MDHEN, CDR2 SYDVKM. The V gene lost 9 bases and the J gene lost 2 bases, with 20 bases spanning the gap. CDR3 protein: CASQIKYSFPYEQYF. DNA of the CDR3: TGTGCCAGTCAAATCAAATACAGTTTCCCCTACGAGCAGTACTTC.

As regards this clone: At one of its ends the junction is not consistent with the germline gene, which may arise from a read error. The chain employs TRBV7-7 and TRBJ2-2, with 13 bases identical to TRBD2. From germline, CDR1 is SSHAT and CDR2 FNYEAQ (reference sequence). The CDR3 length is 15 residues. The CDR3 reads CASSFGLAGAGELFF. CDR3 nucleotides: TGTGCTAGCAGCTTCGGACTAGCGGGGGCCGGGGAGCTGTTTTTT.

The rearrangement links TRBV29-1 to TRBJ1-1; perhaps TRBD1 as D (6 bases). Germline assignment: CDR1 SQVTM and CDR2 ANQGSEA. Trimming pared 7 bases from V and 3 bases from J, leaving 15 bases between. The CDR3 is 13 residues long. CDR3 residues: CSALTGLYTEAFF. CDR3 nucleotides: TGCAGCGCCCTTACAGGGTTATACACTGAAGCTTTCTTT.

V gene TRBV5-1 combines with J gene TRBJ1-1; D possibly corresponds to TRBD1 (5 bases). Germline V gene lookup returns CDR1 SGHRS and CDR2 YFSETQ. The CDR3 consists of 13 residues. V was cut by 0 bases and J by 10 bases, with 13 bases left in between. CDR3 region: CASSLAGGSRAFF. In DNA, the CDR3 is TGCGCCAGCAGCTTGGCCGGGGGGTCGAGAGCTTTCTTT.

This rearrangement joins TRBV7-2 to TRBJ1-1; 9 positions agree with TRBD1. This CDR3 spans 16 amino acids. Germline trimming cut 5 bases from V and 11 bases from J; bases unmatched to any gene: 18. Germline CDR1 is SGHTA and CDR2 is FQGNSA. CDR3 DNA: TGTGCCAGCAGCCCCGCAGTCGGGACAGGGATAGTTGGTGCTTTCTTT. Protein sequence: CASSPAVGTGIVGAFF.

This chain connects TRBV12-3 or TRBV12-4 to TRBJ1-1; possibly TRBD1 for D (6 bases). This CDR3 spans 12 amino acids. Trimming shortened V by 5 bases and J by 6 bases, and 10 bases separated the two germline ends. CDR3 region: CASSPGTPEAFF. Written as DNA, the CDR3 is TGTGCCAGCAGTCCCGGGACACCTGAAGCTTTCTTT.

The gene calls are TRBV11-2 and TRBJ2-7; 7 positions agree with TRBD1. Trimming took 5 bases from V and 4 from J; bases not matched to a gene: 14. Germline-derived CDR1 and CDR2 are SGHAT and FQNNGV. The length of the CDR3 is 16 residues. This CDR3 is CASSPTAQSGGYEQYF. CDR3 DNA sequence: TGTGCCAGCAGCCCGACGGCCCAGTCAGGGGGTTACGAGCAGTACTTC.

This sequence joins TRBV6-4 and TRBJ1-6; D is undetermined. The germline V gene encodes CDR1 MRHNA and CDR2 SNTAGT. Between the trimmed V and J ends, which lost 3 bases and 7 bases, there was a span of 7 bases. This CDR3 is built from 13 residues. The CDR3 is CASSETENSPLHF. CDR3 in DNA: TGTGCCAGCAGTGAGACTGAGAATTCACCCCTCCACTTT.

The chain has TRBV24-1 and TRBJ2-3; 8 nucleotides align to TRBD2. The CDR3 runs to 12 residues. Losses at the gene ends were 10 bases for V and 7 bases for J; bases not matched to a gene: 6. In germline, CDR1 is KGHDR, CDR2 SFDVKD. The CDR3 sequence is CATIGGGYTQYF. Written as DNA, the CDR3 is TGTGCCACGATCGGGGGGGGGTATACGCAGTATTTT.

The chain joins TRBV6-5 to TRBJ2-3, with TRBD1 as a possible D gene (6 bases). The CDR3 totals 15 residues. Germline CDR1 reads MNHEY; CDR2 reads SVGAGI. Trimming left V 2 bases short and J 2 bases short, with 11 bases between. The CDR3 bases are TGTGCCAGCAGTTACGTAGCAGGGGCCACAGATACGCAGTATTTT. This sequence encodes CASSYVAGATDTQYF.

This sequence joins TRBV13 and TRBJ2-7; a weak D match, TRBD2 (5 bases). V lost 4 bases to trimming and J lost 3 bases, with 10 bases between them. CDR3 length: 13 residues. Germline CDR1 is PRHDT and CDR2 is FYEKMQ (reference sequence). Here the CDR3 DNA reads TGTGCCAGCAGCTCCGTTACTAGCTACGAGCAGTACTTC. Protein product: CASSSVTSYEQYF.

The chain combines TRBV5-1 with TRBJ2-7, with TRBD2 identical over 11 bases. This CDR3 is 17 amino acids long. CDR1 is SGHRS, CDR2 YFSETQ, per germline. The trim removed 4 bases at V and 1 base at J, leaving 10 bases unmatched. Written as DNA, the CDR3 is TGCGCCAGCAGCCCTCACCTAGCGGGAGGCGGGTCCTACGAGCAGTACTTC. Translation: CASSPHLAGGGSYEQYF. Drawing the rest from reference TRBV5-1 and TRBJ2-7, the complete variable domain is KAGVTQTPRYLIKTRGQQVTLSCSPISGHRSVSWYQQTPGQGLQFLFEYFSETQRNKGNFPGRFSGRQFSNSRSEMNVSTLELGDSALYLCASSPHLAGGGSYEQYFGPGTRLTVT.

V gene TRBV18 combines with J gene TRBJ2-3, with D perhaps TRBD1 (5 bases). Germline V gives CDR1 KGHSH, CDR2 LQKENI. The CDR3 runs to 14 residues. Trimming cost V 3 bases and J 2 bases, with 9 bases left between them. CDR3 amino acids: CASSPAGNTDTQYF. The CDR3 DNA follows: TGTGCCAGCTCACCGGCAGGGAACACAGATACGCAGTATTTT.

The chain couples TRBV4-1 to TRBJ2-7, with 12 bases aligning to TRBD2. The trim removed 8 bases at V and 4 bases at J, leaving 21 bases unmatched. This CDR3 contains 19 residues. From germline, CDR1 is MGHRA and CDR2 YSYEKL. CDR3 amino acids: CASSSRDYSSGRAGYEQYF. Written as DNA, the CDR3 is TGCGCCAGCTCCTCTCGTGACTACTCTAGCGGGAGGGCCGGATACGAGCAGTACTTC.

The CDR3 spells CASSHNDGRRREAFF. CDR3 bases: TGTGCCAGCAGCCACAATGACGGTCGTAGGCGGGAAGCTTTCTTT. The chain recombines TRBV11-2 with TRBJ1-1; D remains unclear. The length of the CDR3 is 15 residues. The V end was cut by 5 bases, the J end by 8 bases, with 21 bases between. Per the germline V gene, CDR1 is SGHAT and CDR2 is FQNNGV.

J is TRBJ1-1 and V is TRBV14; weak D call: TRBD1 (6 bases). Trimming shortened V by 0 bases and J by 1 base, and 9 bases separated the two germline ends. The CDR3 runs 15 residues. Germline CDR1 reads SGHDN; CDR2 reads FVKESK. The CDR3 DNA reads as TGTGCCAGCAGCCAAGATAAAGGGGGGAACACTGAAGCTTTCTTT. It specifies CASSQDKGGNTEAFF.

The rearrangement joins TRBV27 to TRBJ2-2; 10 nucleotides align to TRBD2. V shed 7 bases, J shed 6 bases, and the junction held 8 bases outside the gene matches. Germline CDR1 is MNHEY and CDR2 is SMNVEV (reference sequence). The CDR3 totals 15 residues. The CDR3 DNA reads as TGTGCCAGCACCCTCAGCGGGAGGGCCCCCGGGGAGCTGTTTTTT. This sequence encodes CASTLSGRAPGELFF.

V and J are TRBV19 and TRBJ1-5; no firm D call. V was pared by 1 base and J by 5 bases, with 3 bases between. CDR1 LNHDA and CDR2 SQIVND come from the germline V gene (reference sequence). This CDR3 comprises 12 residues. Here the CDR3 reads CASSIADQPQHF. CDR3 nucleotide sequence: TGTGCCAGTAGTATAGCGGATCAGCCCCAGCATTTT. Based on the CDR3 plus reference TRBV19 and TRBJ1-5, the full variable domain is DGGITQSPKYLFRKEGQNVTLSCEQNLNHDAMYWYRQDPGQGLRLIYYSQIVNDFQKGDIAEGYSVSREKKESFPLTVTSAQKNPTAFYLCASSIADQPQHFGDGTRLSIL.

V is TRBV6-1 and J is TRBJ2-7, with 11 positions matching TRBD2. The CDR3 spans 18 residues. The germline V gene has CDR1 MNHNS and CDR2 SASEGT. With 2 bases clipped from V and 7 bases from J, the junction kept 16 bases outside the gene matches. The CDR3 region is CASSETAWATSGSLEQYF. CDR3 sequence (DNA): TGTGCCAGCAGTGAAACGGCGTGGGCTACTAGCGGGAGCCTTGAGCAGTACTTC.

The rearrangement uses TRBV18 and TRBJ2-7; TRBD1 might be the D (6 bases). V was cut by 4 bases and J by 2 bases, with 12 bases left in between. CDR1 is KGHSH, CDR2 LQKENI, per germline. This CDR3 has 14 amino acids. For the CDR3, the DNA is TGTGCCAGCTCACTATCAGGGGTGGCCTACGAGCAGTACTTC. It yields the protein CASSLSGVAYEQYF. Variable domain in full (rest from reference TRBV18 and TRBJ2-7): NAGVMQNPRHLVRRRGQEARLRCSPMKGHSHVYWYRQLPEEGLKFMVYLQKENIIDESGMPKERFSAEFPKEGPSILRIQQVVRGDSAAYFCASSLSGVAYEQYFGPGTRLTVT.

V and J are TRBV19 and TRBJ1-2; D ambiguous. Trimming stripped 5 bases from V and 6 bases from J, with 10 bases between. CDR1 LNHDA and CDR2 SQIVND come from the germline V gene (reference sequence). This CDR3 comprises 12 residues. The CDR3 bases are TGTGCCAGTAGTCCCAACATCGATGGCTACACCTTC. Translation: CASSPNIDGYTF.

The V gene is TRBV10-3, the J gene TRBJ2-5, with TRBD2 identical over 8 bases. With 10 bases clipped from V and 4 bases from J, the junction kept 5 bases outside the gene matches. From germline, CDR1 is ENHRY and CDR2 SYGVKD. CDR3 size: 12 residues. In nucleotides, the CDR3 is TGTGCCACCAACGGGGGGGGAGAGACCCAGTACTTC. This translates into CATNGGGETQYF.

For the CDR3, the DNA is TGCGCCAGCACCCCGGCTCTGGGACAGGGGCCTGGGGCCCTCCACTTT. It specifies CASTPALGQGPGALHF. The V call is TRBV5-1, the J call TRBJ1-6; TRBD1 agrees at 10 bases. The germline gives CDR1 SGHRS, CDR2 YFSETQ. Losses at the gene ends were 6 bases for V and 14 bases for J; bases not matched to a gene: 17. The CDR3 consists of 16 residues.

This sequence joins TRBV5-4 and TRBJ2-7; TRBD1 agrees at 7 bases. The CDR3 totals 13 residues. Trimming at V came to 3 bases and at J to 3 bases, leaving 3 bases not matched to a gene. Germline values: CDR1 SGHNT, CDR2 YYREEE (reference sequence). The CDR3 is CASSYGTDYEQYF. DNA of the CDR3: TGTGCCAGCAGCTACGGGACAGACTACGAGCAGTACTTC.